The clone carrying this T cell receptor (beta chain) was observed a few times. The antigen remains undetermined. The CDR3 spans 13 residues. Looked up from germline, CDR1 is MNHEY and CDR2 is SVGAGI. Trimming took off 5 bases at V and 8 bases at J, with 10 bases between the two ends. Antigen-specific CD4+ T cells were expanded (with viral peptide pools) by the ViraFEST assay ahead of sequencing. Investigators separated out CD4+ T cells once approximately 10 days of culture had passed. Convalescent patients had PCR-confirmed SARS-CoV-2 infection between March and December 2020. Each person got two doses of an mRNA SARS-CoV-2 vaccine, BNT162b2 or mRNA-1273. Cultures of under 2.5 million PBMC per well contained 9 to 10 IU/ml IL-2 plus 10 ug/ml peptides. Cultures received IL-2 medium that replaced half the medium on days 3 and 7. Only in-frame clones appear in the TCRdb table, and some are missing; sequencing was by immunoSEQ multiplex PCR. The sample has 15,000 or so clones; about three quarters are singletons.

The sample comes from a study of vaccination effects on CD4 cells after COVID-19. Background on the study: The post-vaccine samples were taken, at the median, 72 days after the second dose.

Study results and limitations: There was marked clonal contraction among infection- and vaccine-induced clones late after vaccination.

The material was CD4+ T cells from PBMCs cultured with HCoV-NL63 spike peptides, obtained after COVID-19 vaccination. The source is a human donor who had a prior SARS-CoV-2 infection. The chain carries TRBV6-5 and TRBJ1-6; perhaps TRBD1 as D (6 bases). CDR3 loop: CASSQGMDSPLHF. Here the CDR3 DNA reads TGTGCCAGCAGTCAGGGGATGGATTCACCCCTCCACTTT.